The next 11 T cell receptor beta chains were all read from a single sample in a study of T cell responses to AZD1222 COVID-19 vaccine. Generated by immunoSEQ multiplex PCR, the TCRdb table keeps only in-frame clones and is missing some. The sample holds around 120,000 clones, about 85% seen once. The sequencing here drew on peripheral blood, taken on day 0 of AZD1222 vaccination. All receptors come from an adult in good health.

V gene TRBV5-1 combines with J gene TRBJ2-7, with D possibly TRBD2 on 6 matching bases. The CDR3 contains 16 residues. Trimming removed 6 bases at V and 7 bases at J, with 26 bases between. Per the germline V gene, CDR1 is SGHRS and CDR2 is YFSETQ. CDR3 DNA: TGCGCCAGCACCGCCGGTAACGGGAGAGGAACTCGGGAGCAGTACTTC. Amino acid sequence: CASTAGNGRGTREQYF.

This chain links TRBV5-4 with TRBJ2-3, with 8 bases lining up with TRBD2. The CDR3 sequence is 16 residues long. The ends lost 4 bases at V and 7 bases at J; junction bases unmatched: 14. Germline CDR1 SGHNT, CDR2 YYREEE (reference sequence). CDR3 sequence: CASSPQPGGARNTQYF. CDR3 DNA sequence: TGTGCCAGCAGCCCCCAACCCGGGGGGGCCCGGAATACGCAGTATTTT.

The chain carries TRBV28 and TRBJ2-2; a weak D match, TRBD2 (6 bases). The CDR3 covers 16 residues. In germline, CDR1 is MDHEN, CDR2 SYDVKM. V was trimmed by 7 bases and J by 2 bases, leaving 17 bases between them. DNA of the CDR3: TGTGCCAGCACCCAAGTGGGGGGATTCAACACCGGGGAGCTGTTTTTT. Its translation: CASTQVGGFNTGELFF.

This sequence joins TRBV19 and TRBJ2-6; D possibly corresponds to TRBD2 (5 bases). The CDR3 is made up of 18 amino acids. V lost 8 bases, J lost 1 base, and 21 bases lay in between. Looked up from germline, CDR1 is LNHDA and CDR2 is SQIVND (reference sequence). CDR3 coding DNA: TGTGCCAGTTGGCCCGTATCAGCACGGGAATCTGGGGCCAACGTCCTGACTTTC. The encoded protein is CASWPVSARESGANVLTF.

This chain's CDR3 is CASSPGHSNTEAFF. The DNA of the CDR3 is TGTGCCAGCAGCCCGGGACATTCGAACACTGAAGCTTTCTTT. This chain links TRBV7-2 with TRBJ1-1, with D possibly matching TRBD1 (6 bases). The germline V gene has CDR1 SGHTA and CDR2 FQGNSA. The CDR3 is 14 residues long. Deletions cut 5 bases from V and 1 base from J, with 11 bases between. The variable domain in full, with the rest retrieved from reference TRBV7-2 and TRBJ1-1, is GAGVSQSPSNKVTEKGKDVELRCDPISGHTALYWYRQSLGQGLEFLIYFQGNSAPDKSGLPSDRFSAERTGGSVSTLTIQRTQQEDSAVYLCASSPGHSNTEAFFGQGTRLTVV.

The gene calls are TRBV6-6 and TRBJ1-2; 7 bases are shared with TRBD1. The V and J ends lost 6 bases and 2 bases, in that order; junction bases with no gene match: 9. CDR1 and CDR2 (germline): MNHNY, SVGAGI (reference sequence). The length of the CDR3 is 15 residues. The CDR3 region is CASSRIPGQNYGYTF. The CDR3, as DNA: TGTGCCAGCAGCCGCATACCGGGACAGAACTATGGCTACACCTTC.

The gene calls are TRBV11-3 and TRBJ1-1, with D perhaps TRBD1 (6 bases). V shed 5 bases and J shed 0 bases, with 16 bases lying between them. The CDR3 contains 16 residues. Per the germline V gene, CDR1 is SGHNT and CDR2 is YENEEA. The chain's CDR3 is CASSTQPGQLNTEAFF. The CDR3, as DNA: TGTGCCAGCAGCACGCAACCAGGACAGCTGAACACTGAAGCTTTCTTT.

This clone was counted between two and nine times. The genes are TRBV6-4 and TRBJ2-3; possible D gene TRBD2, 6 bases. Germline values: CDR1 MRHNA, CDR2 SNTAGT. The CDR3 loop spans 14 amino acids. The V end lost 4 bases, the J end lost 2 bases, and 10 bases lay between the germline ends. The CDR3 spells CASSVGGDTDTQYF. In DNA form, the CDR3 reads TGTGCCAGCAGTGTCGGCGGGGACACAGATACGCAGTATTTT.

This clone was seen only a few times. This chain links TRBV7-6 with TRBJ1-4; a possible D gene is TRBD1 (6 bases). The CDR3 has 17 amino acids. Germline V gene lookup returns CDR1 SGHVS and CDR2 FNYEAQ. V lost 3 bases and J lost 6, with 20 bases in between. The DNA of the CDR3 is TGTGCCAGCAGCTTGAGTGGCGGTCAGGGGCGGCATGAAAAACTGTTTTTT. Residues: CASSLSGGQGRHEKLFF.

This chain uses TRBV4-3 with TRBJ2-7; D is ambiguous. The CDR3 sequence is 15 residues long. Trimming left V 0 bases short and J 2 bases short, with 11 bases between. Germline-derived CDR1 and CDR2 are LGHNA and YSLEER. CDR3: CASSQDLGDTYEQYF. As DNA, the CDR3 is TGCGCCAGCAGCCAAGATCTAGGCGATACCTACGAGCAGTACTTC.

The V and J genes are TRBV19 and TRBJ1-5; D unresolved. CDR1 and CDR2 from the germline V gene are LNHDA and SQIVND (reference sequence). The CDR3 totals 13 residues. Trimming removed 0 bases from V and 4 bases from J, with 4 bases in between. The CDR3 DNA follows: TGTGCCAGTAGTATAGAAGGAAATCAGCCCCAGCATTTT. Protein sequence: CASSIEGNQPQHF.